The sequence of this T cell receptor beta chain was determined in a study of T cell changes during pregnancy in multiple sclerosis. Clones were read by immunoSEQ multiplex PCR, and TCRdb kept only the in-frame ones, dropping some. Counted here are tens of thousands of clones, around 94% occurring once; the ten biggest clones make up about 2%. V lost 4 bases and J lost 2, with 12 bases in between. There are 14 residues in the CDR3. Germline V gene lookup returns CDR1 SGDLS and CDR2 YYNGEE. The sequences come from peripheral blood, collected after pregnancy. The receptor was derived from a female donor with multiple sclerosis, enrolled in a pregnancy study. The chain combines TRBV9 with TRBJ2-5, with D possibly matching TRBD1 (5 bases). The CDR3 DNA reads TGTGCCAGCAGCCCAACAGACAGACAAGAGACCCAGTACTTC. It translates to CASSPTDRQETQYF.